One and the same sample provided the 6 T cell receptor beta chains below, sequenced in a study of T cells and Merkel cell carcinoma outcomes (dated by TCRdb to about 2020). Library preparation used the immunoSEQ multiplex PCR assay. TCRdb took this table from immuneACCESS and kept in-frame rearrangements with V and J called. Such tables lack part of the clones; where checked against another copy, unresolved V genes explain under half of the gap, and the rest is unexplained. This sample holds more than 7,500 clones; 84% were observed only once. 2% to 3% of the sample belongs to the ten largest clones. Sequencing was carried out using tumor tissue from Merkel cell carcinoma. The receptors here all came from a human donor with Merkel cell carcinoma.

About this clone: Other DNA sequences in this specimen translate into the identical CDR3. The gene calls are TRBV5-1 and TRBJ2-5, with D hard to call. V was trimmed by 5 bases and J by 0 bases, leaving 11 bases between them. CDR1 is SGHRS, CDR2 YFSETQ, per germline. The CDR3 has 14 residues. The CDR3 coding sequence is TGCGCCAGCAGGGGGTCATTAAACCAAGAGACCCAGTACTTC. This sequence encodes CASRGSLNQETQYF.

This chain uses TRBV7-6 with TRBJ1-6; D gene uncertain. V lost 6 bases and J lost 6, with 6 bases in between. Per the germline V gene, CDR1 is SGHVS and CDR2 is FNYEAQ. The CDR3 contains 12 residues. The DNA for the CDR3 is TGTGCCAGCAGGGCGGCTAATTCACCCCTCCACTTT. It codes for CASRAANSPLHF.

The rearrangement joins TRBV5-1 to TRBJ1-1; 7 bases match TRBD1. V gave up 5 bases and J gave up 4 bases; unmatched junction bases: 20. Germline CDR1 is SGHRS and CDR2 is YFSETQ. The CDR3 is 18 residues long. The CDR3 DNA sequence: TGCGCCAGCAGTTACGGGACAGTCTCCTTGGGATGGAGCACTGAAGCTTTCTTT. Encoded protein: CASSYGTVSLGWSTEAFF.

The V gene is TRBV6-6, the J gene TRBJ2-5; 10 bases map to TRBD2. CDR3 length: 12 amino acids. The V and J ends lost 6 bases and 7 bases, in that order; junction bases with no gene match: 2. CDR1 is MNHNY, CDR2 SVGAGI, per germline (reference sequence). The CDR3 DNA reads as TGTGCCAGCAGCTCTAGCGGGGGGACCCAGTACTTC. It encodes CASSSSGGTQYF.

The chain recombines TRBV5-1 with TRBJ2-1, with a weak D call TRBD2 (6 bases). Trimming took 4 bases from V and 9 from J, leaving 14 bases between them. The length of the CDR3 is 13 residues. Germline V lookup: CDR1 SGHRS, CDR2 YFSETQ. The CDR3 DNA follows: TGCGCCAGCAGCCCATGGCAGGAGGGTGAGCAGTTCTTC. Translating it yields CASSPWQEGEQFF.

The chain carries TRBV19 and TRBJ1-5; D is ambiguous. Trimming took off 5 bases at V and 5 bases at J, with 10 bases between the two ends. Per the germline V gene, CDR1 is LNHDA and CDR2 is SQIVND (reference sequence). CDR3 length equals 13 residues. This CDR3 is CASSQYRDQPQHF. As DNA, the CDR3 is TGTGCCAGTAGTCAATACCGCGATCAGCCCCAGCATTTT.